What follows are 12 T cell receptor beta chains derived from one specimen sequenced in a study of early T cells in non-severe SARS-CoV-2 infection. TCRdb re-analysed the 5' RACE reads in MiXCR, keeping a single row per CDR3 protein. The sample yields around 27,000 distinct CDR3 sequences, 6% to 7% seen once. The sequencing sample was made of whole blood. The receptors come from an adult who was a healthcare worker with PCR-confirmed SARS-CoV-2 infection or an uninfected control (not recorded which).

The V gene is TRBV18, the J gene TRBJ2-3, with 10 bases aligning to TRBD1. Germline CDR1 reads KGHSH; CDR2 reads LQKENI. This CDR3 is built from 18 residues. Losses at the gene ends were 1 base for V and 1 base for J; bases not matched to a gene: 8. The CDR3 DNA is TGTGCCAGCTCACCACTGATGACAGGGGGCATGGGCACAGATACGCAGTATTTT. As protein: CASSPLMTGGMGTDTQYF.

Many counts were recorded for this clonotype. The chain is built from TRBV6-6 and TRBJ2-2; D is uncertain. V lost 1 base, J lost 2 bases, and 8 bases lay in between. Germline-derived CDR1 and CDR2 are MNHNY and SVGAGI (reference sequence). The length of the CDR3 is 15 residues. CDR3 protein: CASSYLTLNTGELFF. For the CDR3, the DNA is TGTGCCAGCAGTTACTTGACTCTAAACACCGGGGAGCTGTTTTTT.

This clonotype has ten or more counts. The chain is built from TRBV11-2 and TRBJ2-1; 10 bases are a match to TRBD2. Germline V gives CDR1 SGHAT, CDR2 FQNNGV. The V segment lost 4 bases and the J segment 3 bases; nucleotides outside the gene matches: 6. The CDR3 has 16 residues. The CDR3 reads CASSSITSGDYNEQFF. The DNA for the CDR3 is TGTGCCAGCAGCTCCATTACTAGCGGGGACTACAATGAGCAGTTCTTC.

The table lists this clonotype with many counts. The chain has TRBV5-1 and TRBJ2-3, with 7 bases aligning to TRBD2. The CDR3 loop spans 15 amino acids. Germline CDR1 and CDR2: SGHRS and YFSETQ. The trim removed 3 bases at V and 6 bases at J, leaving 10 bases unmatched. CDR3 bases: TGCGCCAGCAGCTCCCTAGCGGCCAGGGCCGATACGCAGTATTTT. It is translated as CASSSLAARADTQYF.

This clonotype has ten or more counts. The CDR3 reads CASIRDMGYNEQFF. CDR3 in DNA: TGTGCCAGCATAAGGGACATGGGGTATAATGAGCAGTTCTTC. The chain employs TRBV12-3 or TRBV12-4 and TRBJ2-1, with D possibly being TRBD1 (6 bases). The V end lost 7 bases, the J end lost 7 bases, and 17 bases lay between the germline ends. This CDR3 spans 14 amino acids.

This clonotype was seen ten or more times. The chain is built from TRBV6-5 and TRBJ2-7; 7 bases are a match to TRBD2. From germline, CDR1 is MNHEY and CDR2 SVGAGI. The CDR3 length is 15 residues. V trimming: 8 bases; J trimming: 0 bases; junction bases outside the gene matches: 10. CDR3 residues: CASQISAGPSYEQYF. CDR3 DNA sequence: TGTGCCAGCCAAATTTCAGCGGGACCCTCCTACGAGCAGTACTTC.

To note about this clonotype: A much larger clone sits a single nucleotide away, making a read error possible. The chain recombines TRBV6-6 with TRBJ2-1, with a weak D call TRBD2 (5 bases). CDR1 is MNHNY, CDR2 SVGAGI, per germline (reference sequence). The ends were cut back, 10 bases at V and 0 bases at J, with 19 bases in the middle. The CDR3 has 16 residues. The DNA of the CDR3 is TGTGCCAACAGACCGAGGGAGCGGAGCTCCTACAATGAGCAGTTCTTC. This codes for CANRPRERSSYNEQFF.

This clonotype was recorded at least ten times. The chain links TRBV3-1 to TRBJ2-7; D is uncertain. V shed 3 bases and J shed 5 bases, with 5 bases lying between them. CDR1 and CDR2 from the germline V gene are LGHDT and YNNKEL (reference sequence). The CDR3 extends over 11 amino acids. The chain's CDR3 is CASSHAHEQYF. DNA for the CDR3: TGTGCCAGCAGCCACGCTCACGAGCAGTACTTC.

This clonotype showed up many times. The V gene is TRBV12-3 or TRBV12-4, the J gene TRBJ1-5, with 9 bases lining up with TRBD1. The CDR3 runs 15 residues. The V and J ends lost 4 bases and 6 bases, in that order; junction bases with no gene match: 7. The CDR3 sequence: CASSWVTGGSQPQHF. As DNA, the CDR3 is TGTGCCAGCAGTTGGGTTACAGGGGGCTCTCAGCCCCAGCATTTT.

In its sample, this clonotype was seen many times. The gene calls are TRBV20-1 and TRBJ2-5; perhaps TRBD2 as D (6 bases). The germline V gene encodes CDR1 DFQATT and CDR2 SNEGSKA (reference sequence). The CDR3 totals 12 residues. V was cut by 6 bases and J by 4 bases, with 12 bases left in between. CDR3 residues: CSAYIGRETQYF. The DNA of the CDR3 is TGCAGTGCATATATCGGGAGAGAGACCCAGTACTTC.

This clonotype was seen repeatedly, ten times or more. The V call is TRBV28, the J call TRBJ2-2, with no clear D. The V gene lost 2 bases and the J gene lost 2 bases, with 9 bases spanning the gap. This CDR3 contains 15 residues. CDR1 is MDHEN and CDR2 is SYDVKM in the germline V gene. In nucleotides, the CDR3 is TGTGCCAGCAGTTTAGGGCGGTTTAACACCGGGGAGCTGTTTTTT. Residues: CASSLGRFNTGELFF.

This clonotype showed up many times. This chain uses TRBV20-1 with TRBJ2-1; 14 positions agree with TRBD2. CDR1 and CDR2 from the germline V gene are DFQATT and SNEGSKA (reference sequence). The J segment lost 7 bases and the V segment lost 8 bases, leaving 22 bases of the junction unmatched. This CDR3 is 19 amino acids long. CDR3 sequence reads: CSFLSPGLAGAIARNEQFF. CDR3 bases: TGCAGTTTTTTATCCCCGGGACTAGCGGGAGCCATCGCTAGAAATGAGCAGTTCTTC.